This TCR beta chain was documented in a study of OX40 agonist ivuxolimab in advanced cancers. Study results and limitations: At 0.1 to 3.0 mg/kg and by week 6, CD4+ and CD8+ T cells in the blood had expanded clonally.

Autoimmune disease history or systemic immunosuppression meant exclusion. The CDR3 is 17 amino acids. CDR1 and CDR2 (germline): GTSNPN, SVGIG (reference sequence). V dropped 0 bases and J dropped 3 bases, with 20 bases sitting between them. Libraries were prepared by immunoSEQ multiplex PCR; TCRdb keeps only in-frame clonotypes and omits some of them. The repertoire includes some 97,000 clones, about 91% of them detected once, and around 0.16% sits in the top ten. As to this clone: Its antigen is not identified.

The specimen was CD4+ or CD8+ T cells sorted from blood, collected in a trial of the OX40 agonist ivuxolimab. The sequence came from an adult with an advanced solid tumor such as melanoma, head and neck, liver or kidney cancer. The gene calls are TRBV30 and TRBJ1-2; no reliable D call. The DNA for the CDR3 is TGTGCCTGGAGTGTTGGGCAGTTTATAACAAGGGACTATGGCTACACCTTC. Amino acids: CAWSVGQFITRDYGYTF.